The clone carrying this T cell receptor (beta chain) was counted a few times. Antigen: not known. The data derive from a study of T cells in Graves' hyperthyroidism and ophthalmopathy. Orbital computed tomography, thyroid ultrasound, serum thyroxine and TRAb, and clinical symptoms together informed the diagnoses. PBMCs were obtained from approximately 9.2 ml fresh peripheral blood. RNA transcripts yielded amplified TCR beta CDR3 regions. The HTBI primer set was used in a first-round RT-PCR of the TCR CDR3. In TCRdb, the multiplex PCR reads were re-called with MiXCR into one record per CDR3 protein. This repertoire shows approximately 370,000 distinct CDR3 sequences, about 16% found once; its top ten account for around a third. Whole-study findings and limits: In validation, the model predicted ophthalmopathy. These predictions came a median roughly 6.5 months before onset.

Trimming shortened V by 6 bases and J by 8 bases, and 25 bases separated the two germline ends. The CDR3 has 16 amino acids. Germline-derived CDR1 and CDR2 are MRHNA and SNTAGT. Specimen: blood. The TCR was taken from a woman aged 25 to 39 with Graves' hyperthyroidism. The V gene is TRBV6-4, the J gene TRBJ1-2; D perhaps matches TRBD1 (5 bases). The CDR3 reads CASSEFSTGTQEGYTF. The CDR3, as DNA: TGTGCCAGCAGCGAATTTTCAACCGGGACCCAGGAAGGCTACACCTTC.